This TCR beta chain stems from a study of shared clonotypes between healthy human individuals. Study at large: Three plates each covered CD4 naive and memory; CD8 naive two, CD8 memory one.

The table came from immunoSEQ multiplex PCR; TCRdb's copy has only in-frame clones and leaves some out. The repertoire consists of approximately 640,000 clones, with roughly 88% occurring once and the leading ten covering approximately 35%. Germline CDR1 and CDR2: MNHEY and SMNVEV (reference sequence). This CDR3 is built from 13 residues. With 8 bases clipped from V and 5 bases from J, the junction kept 5 bases outside the gene matches. The clonotype comes from a man aged 18 to 30 in good health. Some clones in this sample may be carry-over from other donors' samples. Sequencing was carried out using memory CD8+ T cells from PBMCs. As for subset: CD45RO+ cells pooled with CCR7-negative TemRA cells. The chain is built from TRBV27 and TRBJ2-7; 11 nucleotides align to TRBD2. CDR3 in amino acids: CASVGLAADEQYF. The CDR3 region has the DNA TGTGCCAGCGTGGGACTAGCGGCCGACGAGCAGTACTTC.